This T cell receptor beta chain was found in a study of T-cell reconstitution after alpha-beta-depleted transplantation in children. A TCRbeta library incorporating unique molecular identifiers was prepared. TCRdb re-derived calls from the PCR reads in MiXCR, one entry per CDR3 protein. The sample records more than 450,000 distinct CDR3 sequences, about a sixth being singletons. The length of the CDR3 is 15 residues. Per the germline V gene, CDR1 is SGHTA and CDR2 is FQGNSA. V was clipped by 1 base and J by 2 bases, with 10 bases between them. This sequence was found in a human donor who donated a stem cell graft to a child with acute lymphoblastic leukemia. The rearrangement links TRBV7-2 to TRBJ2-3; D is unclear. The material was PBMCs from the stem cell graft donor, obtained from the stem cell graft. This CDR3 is CASSLGAIHTDTQYF. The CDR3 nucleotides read TGTGCCAGCAGCTTAGGGGCCATACACACAGATACGCAGTATTTT.